This TCR beta chain was sequenced during a study of technical replicates of blood from a handful of donors. This clone was seen only once. The assay was immunoSEQ multiplex PCR, and TCRdb's table has in-frame clones only and misses some. The sample lists some 80,000 clones, about 96% occurring once. This receptor was taken from a human donor in good health. Sequencing was carried out using T cells isolated from PBMCs.

CDR3 DNA sequence: TGTGCCAGCAGTGCTGGCAGACAGTACGAGCAGTACTTC. Encoded protein: CASSAGRQYEQYF. V usage is TRBV2 and J usage is TRBJ2-7; maybe TRBD1 (5 bases). The CDR3 sequence is 13 residues long. Germline V lookup: CDR1 SNHLY, CDR2 FYNNEI. Trimming stripped 4 bases from V and 4 bases from J, with 11 bases between.